This entry is about one T cell receptor beta chain. This receptor's antigen is unknown. No base-level quality is on record; no much larger clone is a single base apart. These data are taken from a study of shared clonotypes between healthy human individuals (dated by TCRdb to the early 2020s). At the level of the whole study: The cohort included a few men and a couple of women between 18 and 49 years of age. Blood TCR repertoires of about 5 healthy adults were deeply sequenced to estimate repertoire size and the extent of clonotype sharing between individuals. Per donor, three plates each were used for CD4 naive and CD4 memory, two for CD8 naive, and one for CD8 memory. Libraries were prepared and TCR repertoires were sequenced by different laboratories using diverse techniques, in order to increase sequencing depth and limit assay-specific biases. Each donor's leukapheresis produced roughly between about 0.8 and 8.9 billion PBMCs. Beyond this particular receptor, the publication reports: Sampling was limited to blood, and TCR repertoires in tissue likely differ from TCR repertoires in blood. Compared with non-shared clonotypes, the clonotypes found in all four sorted-subset donors had higher generation probabilities. Estimated clonotype richness was generally larger for naive than for memory subsets. Even with the large sequencing depth, rarefaction of the sorted-subset datasets indicated that sequencing was incomplete. Pairwise subsampling indicated that sequencing depth was expected to affect the degree of clonotype sharing among donors. Sharing across several donors was observed for 5% to 6.5% of naive CD4, under 4% of naive CD8, over 2% of memory CD4, and around 0.4% of memory CD8 clonotypes. Because the study included a small number of donors, the genetic and exposure-history diversity represented was limited.

Using the deep immunoSEQ assay, TCR CDR3 regions were amplified from genomic DNA by multiplex PCR. For each cell subset, the extracted genomic DNA was distributed evenly across all wells of several immunoSEQ 96-well plates, and each plate served as one replicate. Each replicate PCR for sorted subsets received about 220 ng genomic DNA, equal to tens of thousands of T cell genomes. Purified libraries were measured with a Qubit 3.0 fluorometer, size-checked on a Bioanalyzer 2100, and measured again with the KAPA Library Quantification kit. Every immunoSEQ 96-well plate was sequenced on a dedicated single-read 150-cycle Illumina NextSeq 550 flow cell. The paper's data handling went like this. Because only junctional sequences without quality scores were contained in the immunoSEQ output, filtering matching that applied to full-length reads could not be performed. Sequences were annotated with PyIR, a Python wrapper for IgBLAST v1.9, using IMGT germline references to assign V/J genes and CDR3. Reads with weak V/J assignments (E-value above 1e-6), missing CDR3, stop codons, out-of-frame junctions, or ambiguous translated residues were removed. V3J clonotypes were defined by identical inferred V gene, J gene, and CDR3 amino acid sequence. The percentage overlap between two repertoires was calculated by dividing the number of shared unique clonotypes by the size of the smaller repertoire. Repertoire richness was assessed with RTK rarefaction, the Chao1 estimator, and Recon v2.1 estimates of unobserved clonotypes. OLGA was used to compute generation probabilities for all TCRbeta clonotypes that the gDNA method yielded from a few donors. TCRdb holds this immuneACCESS table with in-frame rearrangements only. Some clones are missing; in checked studies, unresolved V genes explain under half, and the rest has no known cause. V, J and clone size derive from that table, while D and trimming were established from the DNA sequence. The table for this sample lists some 1,900,000 clones; about 95% of them were counted only once. More than 0.9% of the sample is taken by the ten largest.

CD8 naive samples were obtained by positive selection for CCR7 among CD45RO-negative cells, yielding a CD45RA+CCR7+ population from which TemRA cells were excluded. Healthy HIV-negative adults with no recently reported acute infections or vaccinations were included as donors. Only Caucasian adults living in Nashville, Tennessee, USA were represented among the donors. After blood collection by leukapheresis, PBMCs were isolated using Ficoll-Histopaque density gradient centrifugation and then cryopreserved in the vapor phase of liquid nitrogen. Purity and quantity of every magnetically sorted T cell population were checked by analytical flow cytometry. From each sorted fraction, genomic DNA was isolated and quantified by UV absorbance on a Nanodrop 2000c. From the cysteine up to the phenylalanine, the CDR3 has a length of 16 residues. Here the CDR3 DNA is all that survives: 48 bases in frame from base 1. Trimming removed 0 bases from V and 4 bases from J, leaving 16 bases between the germline ends. The germline V gene encodes CDR1 MNHEY and CDR2 SMNVEV (reference sequence).

The sequence came from a man aged 18 to 29 in good health. The chain links TRBV27 with TRBJ2-7; the D region is possibly TRBD1 or TRBD2, each matching across 5 bases. Sample: naive CD8+ T cells sorted from blood. Explained via the paper, the cell subset or site label denotes: CD45RA+CCR7+. In nucleotides, the sequence is TGTGCCAGCAGTTTATCCCCAGGGACGATGGTTTACGAGCAGTACTTC. Translated, this is CASSLSPGTMVYEQYF.